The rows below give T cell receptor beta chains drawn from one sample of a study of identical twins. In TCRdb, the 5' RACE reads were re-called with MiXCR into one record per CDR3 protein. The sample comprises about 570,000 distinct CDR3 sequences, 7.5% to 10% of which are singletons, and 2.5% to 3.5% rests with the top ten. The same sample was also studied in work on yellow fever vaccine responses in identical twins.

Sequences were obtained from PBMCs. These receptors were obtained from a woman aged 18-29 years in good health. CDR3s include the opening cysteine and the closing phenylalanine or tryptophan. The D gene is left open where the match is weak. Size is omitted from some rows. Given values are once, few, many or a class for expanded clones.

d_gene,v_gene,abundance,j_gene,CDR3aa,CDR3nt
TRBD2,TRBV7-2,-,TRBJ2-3,CASSLVASGGTGADTQYF,TGTGCCAGCAGCTTAGTCGCTAGCGGGGGCACCGGGGCAGATACGCAGTATTTT
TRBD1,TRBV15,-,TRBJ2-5,CATSREGWAEDRDGLVYF,TGTGCCACCAGCAGAGAAGGATGGGCTGAGGACAGGGACGGTCTTGTATACTTC
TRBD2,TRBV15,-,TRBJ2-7,CATSRDRLAASEQYF,TGTGCCACCAGCAGAGATCGACTAGCGGCCAGCGAGCAGTACTTC
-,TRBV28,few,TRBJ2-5,CASSLPRAVEETQYF,TGTGCCAGCAGTTTACCGCGGGCGGTTGAAGAGACCCAGTACTTC
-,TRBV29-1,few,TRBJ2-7,CSVGVGTYEQYF,TGCAGCGTTGGTGTCGGGACCTACGAGCAGTACTTC
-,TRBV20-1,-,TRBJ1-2,CSASSVDIANYGYTF,TGCAGTGCTAGCTCCGTGGACATCGCTAACTATGGCTACACCTTC
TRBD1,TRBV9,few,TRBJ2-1,CASRDRGGDEQFF,TGTGCCAGCAGAGACAGGGGGGGCGATGAGCAGTTCTTC
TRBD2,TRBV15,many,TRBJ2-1,CATSPGTSGFNEQFF,TGTGCCACCAGTCCTGGGACTAGCGGGTTCAATGAGCAGTTCTTC
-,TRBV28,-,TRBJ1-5,CASSLGHLVNQPQHF,TGTGCCAGCAGTTTAGGGCATTTAGTAAATCAGCCCCAGCATTTT
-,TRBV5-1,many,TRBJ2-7,CASSLFLQGGSYEQYF,TGCGCCAGCAGCTTGTTTCTTCAGGGGGGGAGCTACGAGCAGTACTTC
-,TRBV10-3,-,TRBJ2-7,CAISETGSSYEQYF,TGTGCCATCAGTGAGACAGGGAGCTCCTACGAGCAGTACTTC
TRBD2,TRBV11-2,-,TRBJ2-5,CASRARREGEETQYF,TGTGCCAGCAGAGCCCGGCGGGAGGGGGAAGAGACCCAGTACTTC
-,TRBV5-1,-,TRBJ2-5,CASSKNVIQETQYF,TGCGCCAGCAGCAAAAACGTCATCCAAGAGACCCAGTACTTC
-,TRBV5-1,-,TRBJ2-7,CASSLVCSTYEQYF,TGCGCCAGCAGCTTGGTGTGCAGCACCTACGAGCAGTACTTC
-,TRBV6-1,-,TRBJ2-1,CASRPYLDSSYNEQFF,TGTGCCAGCAGACCCTACTTGGATAGCTCCTACAATGAGCAGTTCTTC
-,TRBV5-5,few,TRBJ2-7,CASSLQVWGSYEQYF,TGTGCCAGCAGCTTGCAGGTCTGGGGCTCCTACGAGCAGTACTTC
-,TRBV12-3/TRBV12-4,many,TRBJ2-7,CASSLFQGFAPYEQYF,TGTGCCAGCAGTTTATTCCAGGGTTTCGCCCCCTACGAGCAGTACTTC
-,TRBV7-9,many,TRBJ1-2,CASRANGDVTF,TGTGCCAGCCGTGCGAACGGGGACGTTACCTTC
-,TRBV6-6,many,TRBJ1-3,CASSFGNTIYF,TGTGCCAGCAGTTTTGGAAACACCATATATTTT
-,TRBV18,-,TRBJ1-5,CASSLTKNTNQPQHF,TGTGCCAGCTCACTTACCAAAAATACCAATCAGCCCCAGCATTTT
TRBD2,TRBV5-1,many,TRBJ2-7,CASSWIAGGPVNEQYF,TGCGCCAGCAGCTGGATAGCGGGAGGGCCTGTCAACGAGCAGTACTTC
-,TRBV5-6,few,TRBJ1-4,CASSSWGWGEKLFF,TGTGCCAGCAGCTCCTGGGGCTGGGGAGAAAAACTGTTTTTT
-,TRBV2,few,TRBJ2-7,CASSGEHSYEQYF,TGTGCCAGCAGTGGCGAGCATTCCTACGAGCAGTACTTC
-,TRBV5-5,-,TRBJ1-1,CASSAQTGFTEAFF,TGTGCCAGCAGCGCCCAAACAGGTTTCACTGAAGCTTTCTTT
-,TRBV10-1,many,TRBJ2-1,CASSESSGALSEQFF,TGCGCCAGCAGTGAGTCATCGGGAGCTCTCAGTGAGCAGTTCTTC
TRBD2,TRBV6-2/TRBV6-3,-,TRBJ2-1,CASSSSGRIEQFF,TGTGCCAGCAGCTCTAGCGGGAGAATTGAGCAGTTCTTC
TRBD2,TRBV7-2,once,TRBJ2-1,CASSSFSGVSYNEQFF,TGTGCCAGCAGCTCGTTTAGCGGGGTCTCCTACAATGAGCAGTTCTTC
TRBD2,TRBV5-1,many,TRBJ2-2,CASSTSGPSGDTGELFF,TGCGCCAGCAGCACCTCAGGACCCAGCGGGGACACCGGGGAGCTGTTTTTT
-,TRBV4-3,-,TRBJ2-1,CASSQDRDGYNEQFF,TGCGCCAGCAGCCAAGATCGAGACGGCTACAATGAGCAGTTCTTC
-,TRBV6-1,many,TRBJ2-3,CASRSSYTDTQYF,TGTGCCAGTCGCTCGAGCTACACAGATACGCAGTATTTT
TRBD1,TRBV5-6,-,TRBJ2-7,CASSLGQGTLEQYF,TGTGCCAGCAGCTTGGGACAGGGGACCCTGGAGCAGTACTTC
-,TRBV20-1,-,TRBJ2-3,CSASPRGSTDTQYF,TGCAGTGCTAGCCCTAGGGGGAGCACAGATACGCAGTATTTT
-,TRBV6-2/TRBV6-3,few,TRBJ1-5,CASISQPGEPQHF,TGTGCCAGCATTTCACAGCCTGGTGAGCCCCAGCATTTT
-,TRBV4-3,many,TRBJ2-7,CASSQTRSSPLEQYF,TGCGCCAGCAGTCAAACGCGTAGCTCGCCCCTCGAGCAGTACTTC
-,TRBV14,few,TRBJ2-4,CASSHAGWGAKNIQYF,TGTGCCAGCAGCCACGCCGGGTGGGGAGCCAAAAACATTCAGTACTTC
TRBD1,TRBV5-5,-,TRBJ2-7,CASSLTAGGLYEQYF,TGTGCCAGCAGCTTGACTGCAGGGGGCCTCTACGAGCAGTACTTC
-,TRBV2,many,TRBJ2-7,CASSLAPGAYEQYF,TGTGCCAGCAGTCTAGCGCCAGGGGCCTACGAGCAGTACTTC
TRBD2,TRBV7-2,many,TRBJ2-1,CASSLASGNYNEQFF,TGTGCCAGCAGCTTAGCTAGCGGGAATTACAATGAGCAGTTCTTC
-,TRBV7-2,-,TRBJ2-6,CASSLFYWGSGANVLTF,TGTGCCAGCAGCTTATTTTATTGGGGCTCTGGGGCCAACGTCCTGACTTTC
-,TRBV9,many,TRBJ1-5,CASSKGENQPQHF,TGTGCCAGCAGCAAAGGGGAGAACCAGCCCCAGCATTTT
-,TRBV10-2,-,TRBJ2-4,CASTNSEGRAKNIQYF,TGCGCCAGCACCAACAGCGAGGGACGGGCCAAAAACATTCAGTACTTC
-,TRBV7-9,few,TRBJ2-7,CASSRFYREQYF,TGTGCCAGCAGCCGATTCTACCGCGAGCAGTACTTC
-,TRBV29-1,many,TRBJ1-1,CSVARQGNTEAFF,TGCAGCGTTGCTCGGCAGGGCAACACTGAAGCTTTCTTT
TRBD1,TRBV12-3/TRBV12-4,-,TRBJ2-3,CASSHTDRAADTQYF,TGTGCCAGCAGCCACACGGACAGGGCGGCAGATACGCAGTATTTT
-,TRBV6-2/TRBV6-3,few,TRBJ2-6,CASSYAGVLGANVLTF,TGTGCCAGCAGTTACGCAGGCGTCCTTGGGGCCAACGTCCTGACTTTC
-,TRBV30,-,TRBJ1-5,CAWSVSAGQPQHF,TGTGCCTGGAGTGTCTCGGCCGGTCAGCCCCAGCATTTT
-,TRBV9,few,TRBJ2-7,CASSVDYRFSYEQYF,TGTGCCAGCAGCGTAGATTACAGGTTTAGCTACGAGCAGTACTTC
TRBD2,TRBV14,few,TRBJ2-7,CASSQDAQAGGQVEQYF,TGTGCCAGCAGCCAAGATGCCCAAGCGGGAGGGCAGGTCGAGCAGTACTTC
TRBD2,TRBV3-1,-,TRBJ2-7,CASSQDRADGREQYF,TGTGCCAGCAGCCAAGATCGGGCGGACGGGAGGGAGCAGTACTTC
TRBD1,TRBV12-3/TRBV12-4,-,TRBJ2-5,CASSRQGAGGETQYF,TGTGCCAGCAGTCGACAGGGGGCGGGAGGAGAGACCCAGTACTTC
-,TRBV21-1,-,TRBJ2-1,CASTFSSSGLGGTSGDNEQFF,TGTGCCAGCACCTTTTCCTCTTCGGGGCTCGGGGGAACTAGCGGCGACAATGAGCAGTTCTTC
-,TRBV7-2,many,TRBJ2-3,CASSLWGGRTDTQYF,TGTGCCAGCAGCTTATGGGGCGGTCGCACAGATACGCAGTATTTT
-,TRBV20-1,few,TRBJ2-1,CSARSGVSSSYNEQFF,TGCAGTGCTAGGTCCGGGGTCAGTAGCTCCTACAATGAGCAGTTCTTC
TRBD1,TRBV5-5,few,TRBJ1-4,CASSSTGGWELFF,TGTGCCAGCAGCTCGACAGGGGGTTGGGAACTGTTTTTT
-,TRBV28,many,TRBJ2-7,CASSERQRNYEQYF,TGTGCCAGCAGTGAGAGACAGAGAAACTACGAGCAGTACTTC
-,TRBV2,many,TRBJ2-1,CASIRAGDEQFF,TGTGCCAGCATAAGAGCGGGCGATGAGCAGTTCTTC
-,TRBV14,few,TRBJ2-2,CASSWRLVPNTGELFF,TGTGCCAGCAGCTGGCGACTAGTGCCTAACACCGGGGAGCTGTTTTTT
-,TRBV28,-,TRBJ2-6,CASSEGGASGANVLTF,TGTGCCAGCAGTGAAGGGGGGGCCTCTGGGGCCAACGTCCTGACTTTC
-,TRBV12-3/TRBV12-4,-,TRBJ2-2,CASRSGVGSAGELFF,TGTGCCAGCAGATCGGGGGTAGGGAGCGCCGGGGAGCTGTTTTTT
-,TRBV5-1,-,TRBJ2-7,CASSLQEGPGEQYF,TGCGCCAGCAGCTTGCAGGAAGGCCCGGGGGAGCAGTACTTC